Listed below are T cell receptor beta chains from one sample, sequenced in a study of blood T cells in healthy people across ages. TCRdb used MiXCR to reprocess the 5' RACE reads, holding one entry per CDR3 protein. The table records 1.5 million to 2 million distinct CDR3 sequences, roughly 32% of them present only once. The material sequenced was blood. These receptors were obtained from a woman younger than 45 in good health. Both conserved end residues are part of each CDR3. Each record gives: J gene, V gene, clone size, D gene, CDR3 DNA, CDR3 protein. D genes are given only for firm matches. A clone size is listed for some rows: how often the clone was seen (once, few, many), or a class if it is expanded.

j_gene: TRBJ2-1; v_gene: TRBV5-1; abundance: few; d_gene: TRBD2; CDR3nt: TGCGCCAGCAGCTCAAGGAATCGAGCGGGAGGGGATGAGCAGTTCTTC; CDR3aa: CASSSRNRAGGDEQFF
j_gene: TRBJ2-4; v_gene: TRBV2; abundance: .; d_gene: .; CDR3nt: TGTGCCACCCAGGGTTTTGCCAAAAACATTCAGTACTTC; CDR3aa: CATQGFAKNIQYF
j_gene: TRBJ1-1; v_gene: TRBV29-1; abundance: few; d_gene: .; CDR3nt: TGCAGCGTCACAGCGTTTTGGGGCACTGAAGCTTTCTTT; CDR3aa: CSVTAFWGTEAFF
j_gene: TRBJ2-6; v_gene: TRBV6-4; abundance: few; d_gene: .; CDR3nt: TGTGCCAGCAGTGACTCGTCAGGGTTTGGGGCCAACGTCCTGACTTTC; CDR3aa: CASSDSSGFGANVLTF
j_gene: TRBJ2-5; v_gene: TRBV3-1; abundance: .; d_gene: TRBD2; CDR3nt: TGTGCCAGCAGCCAAGAACCGGGACTAGCGGGGGGATATAAGACCCAGTACTTC; CDR3aa: CASSQEPGLAGGYKTQYF
j_gene: TRBJ2-1; v_gene: TRBV3-1; abundance: .; d_gene: TRBD1; CDR3nt: TGTGCCAGCAGCCACACACGGACAGGGCAAGGTGAGCAGTTCTTC; CDR3aa: CASSHTRTGQGEQFF
j_gene: TRBJ1-2; v_gene: TRBV3-1; abundance: few; d_gene: .; CDR3nt: TGTGCCAGCAGCCGACTGGACCCACGCTATGGCTACACCTTC; CDR3aa: CASSRLDPRYGYTF
j_gene: TRBJ2-5; v_gene: TRBV5-6; abundance: few; d_gene: .; CDR3nt: TGTGCCAGCAGCGACGCCGCCCTCGGGACTCCTCGCCGAGAGACCCAGTACTTC; CDR3aa: CASSDAALGTPRRETQYF
j_gene: TRBJ2-3; v_gene: TRBV5-1; abundance: few; d_gene: .; CDR3nt: TGCGCCAGCAGCTTGCGTTCCGGAGGAGATACGCAGTATTTT; CDR3aa: CASSLRSGGDTQYF
j_gene: TRBJ2-4; v_gene: TRBV19; abundance: .; d_gene: .; CDR3nt: TGTGCCAGTTTGGGGGAAGAAAACATTCAGTACTTC; CDR3aa: CASLGEENIQYF
j_gene: TRBJ2-3; v_gene: TRBV3-1; abundance: many; d_gene: TRBD2; CDR3nt: TGTGCCAGCAGCCAGGGGACTAGCGGGAGCACAGATACGCAGTATTTT; CDR3aa: CASSQGTSGSTDTQYF
j_gene: TRBJ2-1; v_gene: TRBV4-1; abundance: few; d_gene: .; CDR3nt: TGCGCCAGCAGCCAAGGGAACTTGGAGCAGTTCTTC; CDR3aa: CASSQGNLEQFF
j_gene: TRBJ1-4; v_gene: TRBV6-6; abundance: .; d_gene: TRBD1; CDR3nt: TGTGCCAGCAGACTTACAACAGGGGCAGTTAATGAAAAACTGTTTTTT; CDR3aa: CASRLTTGAVNEKLFF
j_gene: TRBJ2-1; v_gene: TRBV5-1; abundance: many; d_gene: .; CDR3nt: TGCGCCAGCAGCGCCACAGGGTTGAGCTCCTACAATGAGCAGTTCTTC; CDR3aa: CASSATGLSSYNEQFF
j_gene: TRBJ2-1; v_gene: TRBV28; abundance: .; d_gene: TRBD1; CDR3nt: TGTGCCAGCAGTTCTACGTCGGGACAGGGGGATTGGAATGAGCGGTTCTTC; CDR3aa: CASSSTSGQGDWNERFF
j_gene: TRBJ2-1; v_gene: TRBV12-3/TRBV12-4; abundance: .; d_gene: TRBD2; CDR3nt: TGTGCCAGCAGGGGACTAGCTACGGGTGAGCAGTTCTTC; CDR3aa: CASRGLATGEQFF
j_gene: TRBJ1-1; v_gene: TRBV4-2; abundance: .; d_gene: .; CDR3nt: TGTGCCAGCAGCCAAGATTTAGTGGGGGGCTCTAACACTGAAGCTTTCTTT; CDR3aa: CASSQDLVGGSNTEAFF
j_gene: TRBJ2-5; v_gene: TRBV18; abundance: few; d_gene: TRBD1; CDR3nt: TGTGCCAGCTCACACGACAGGGTGAAAGAGACCCAGTACTTC; CDR3aa: CASSHDRVKETQYF
j_gene: TRBJ2-3; v_gene: TRBV10-1; abundance: few; d_gene: .; CDR3nt: TGCGCCAGCAGTGAAGTACCCGGGAGCCTCACAGATACGCAGTATTTT; CDR3aa: CASSEVPGSLTDTQYF
j_gene: TRBJ1-2; v_gene: TRBV4-1; abundance: many; d_gene: TRBD1; CDR3nt: TGCGCCAGCAGCCAAGTGACAGGGGGCGCGGGGGTCTCCCTGGTCGGCTACACCTTC; CDR3aa: CASSQVTGGAGVSLVGYTF
j_gene: TRBJ1-2; v_gene: TRBV20-1; abundance: .; d_gene: TRBD1; CDR3nt: TGCAGTGCTAGAGTTCCGGGACAGAGCTTCTATGGCTACACCTTC; CDR3aa: CSARVPGQSFYGYTF
j_gene: TRBJ2-1; v_gene: TRBV5-1; abundance: .; d_gene: TRBD2; CDR3nt: TGCGCCAGCAGCTTGGATGGACTAGCGGGAGCCGATGTGCAGTTCTTC; CDR3aa: CASSLDGLAGADVQFF
j_gene: TRBJ2-2; v_gene: TRBV18; abundance: few; d_gene: .; CDR3nt: TGTGCCAGCTCACCGGATCGGGGCGGGGAGCTGTTTTTT; CDR3aa: CASSPDRGGELFF
j_gene: TRBJ1-4; v_gene: TRBV9; abundance: .; d_gene: .; CDR3nt: TGTGCCAGCAATCGGGGGAACACTAATGAAAAACTGTTTTTT; CDR3aa: CASNRGNTNEKLFF
j_gene: TRBJ2-1; v_gene: TRBV20-1; abundance: few; d_gene: TRBD2; CDR3nt: TGCAGTGCCCAGACTAGCGACAATGAGCAGTTCTTC; CDR3aa: CSAQTSDNEQFF
j_gene: TRBJ2-7; v_gene: TRBV15; abundance: .; d_gene: TRBD1; CDR3nt: TGTGCCACCAGTAACAGGGGTACCTACGAGCAGTACTTC; CDR3aa: CATSNRGTYEQYF
j_gene: TRBJ2-1; v_gene: TRBV18; abundance: few; d_gene: TRBD2; CDR3nt: TGTGCCAGCTCATGGGGGGGAGTTGTAAATGAGCAGTTCTTC; CDR3aa: CASSWGGVVNEQFF
j_gene: TRBJ2-3; v_gene: TRBV12-3/TRBV12-4; abundance: .; d_gene: .; CDR3nt: TGTGCCAGCACCATCTCCGGGCGGAGATCCACAGATACGCAGTATTTT; CDR3aa: CASTISGRRSTDTQYF
j_gene: TRBJ2-2; v_gene: TRBV5-5; abundance: few; d_gene: .; CDR3nt: TGTGCCAGCAGCTTGGATACAAATACCAACACCGGGGAGCTGTTTTTT; CDR3aa: CASSLDTNTNTGELFF
j_gene: TRBJ2-3; v_gene: TRBV27; abundance: many; d_gene: .; CDR3nt: TGTGCCAGCAGTTTTGTTAAAACAGATACGCAGTATTTT; CDR3aa: CASSFVKTDTQYF
j_gene: TRBJ2-6; v_gene: TRBV28; abundance: .; d_gene: TRBD1; CDR3nt: TGTGCCAGCAGTCATGGACAGGCCTCTGGGGCCAACGTCCTGACTTTC; CDR3aa: CASSHGQASGANVLTF
j_gene: TRBJ2-5; v_gene: TRBV12-3/TRBV12-4; abundance: .; d_gene: TRBD2; CDR3nt: TGTGCCAGCAGTTTTCTGGCGGGTCGGGGGGTTGATGGGCAGTACTTC; CDR3aa: CASSFLAGRGVDGQYF
j_gene: TRBJ2-7; v_gene: TRBV2; abundance: few; d_gene: .; CDR3nt: TGTGCCAGCAGCCCCACCGCGCAGTACTACGAGCAGTACTTC; CDR3aa: CASSPTAQYYEQYF
j_gene: TRBJ2-7; v_gene: TRBV7-9; abundance: .; d_gene: TRBD1; CDR3nt: TGTGCCAGCAGCGTCCTAATTGGACAGGGGGGCTTGGAGCAGTACTTC; CDR3aa: CASSVLIGQGGLEQYF
j_gene: TRBJ2-2; v_gene: TRBV3-1; abundance: .; d_gene: TRBD2; CDR3nt: TGTGCCAGCAGCCAAGATAGCGGGGGGGCGGACGGGGAGCTGTTTTTT; CDR3aa: CASSQDSGGADGELFF
j_gene: TRBJ2-7; v_gene: TRBV27; abundance: many; d_gene: .; CDR3nt: TGTGCCAGCAGTTTAAGGCACAGCTACGAGCAGTACTTC; CDR3aa: CASSLRHSYEQYF
j_gene: TRBJ2-7; v_gene: TRBV28; abundance: .; d_gene: .; CDR3nt: TGTGCCAGCATTGGGGGGACAGCGGCCTACGAGCAGTACTTC; CDR3aa: CASIGGTAAYEQYF
j_gene: TRBJ1-1; v_gene: TRBV20-1; abundance: .; d_gene: .; CDR3nt: TGCAGTGCTAGAGGATTGGGCAGGGAGTATGCTGAAGCTTTCTTT; CDR3aa: CSARGLGREYAEAFF